Sequencing of this T cell receptor beta chain was carried out in a study of beta chain features in type 1 diabetes. Study findings and constraints: Within each of all four CD4+ subsets, Type 1 diabetes patients had TCRB CDR3s that were moderately but significantly shorter.

Trimming at V came to 5 bases and at J to 4 bases, leaving 11 bases not matched to a gene. Germline V CDR1 and CDR2: SGHAT, FQNNGV. The CDR3 covers 17 residues. The sample holds many counts of this clone. The antigen is unknown. Of the isolated RNA, all was reverse transcribed, and so the sequenced material was expressed TCRB transcripts. Repertoires were generated with immunoSEQ multiplex PCR, while TCRdb's copy carries only in-frame clones and drops some. The table lists about 170,000 clones, approximately 8.4% of them singletons. The sequenced sample was central memory CD4+ T cells from blood. V usage is TRBV11-2 and J usage is TRBJ2-1; 10 bases align to TRBD2. The receptor was isolated from a man younger than 35 with type 1 diabetes. CDR3 sequence (DNA): TGTGCCAGCAGCCTCCGGGGAGTGGGACTAGCGTACAATGAGCAGTTCTTC. It is translated as CASSLRGVGLAYNEQFF. The complete variable domain, with remaining parts taken from reference TRBV11-2 and TRBJ2-1, reads EAGVAQSPRYKIIEKRQSVAFWCNPISGHATLYWYQQILGQGPKLLIQFQNNGVVDDSQLPKDRFSAERLKGVDSTLKIQPAKLEDSAVYLCASSLRGVGLAYNEQFFGPGTRLTVL.